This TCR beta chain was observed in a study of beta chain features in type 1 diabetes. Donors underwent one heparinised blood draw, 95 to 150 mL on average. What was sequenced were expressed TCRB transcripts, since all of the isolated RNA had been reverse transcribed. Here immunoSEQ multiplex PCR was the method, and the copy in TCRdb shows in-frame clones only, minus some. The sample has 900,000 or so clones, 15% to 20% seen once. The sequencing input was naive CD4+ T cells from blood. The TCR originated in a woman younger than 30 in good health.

In DNA form, the CDR3 reads TGTGCCAGCAGCGCACCCGGGACTAGGGATTCTAATGAGCAGTTCTTC. Translated: CASSAPGTRDSNEQFF. The chain couples TRBV9 to TRBJ2-1; the match to TRBD2 covers 8 bases. Germline V gene sequence: CDR1 SGDLS, CDR2 YYNGEE. This CDR3 is 16 amino acids long. V was clipped by 3 bases and J by 7 bases; unmatched bases: 12.